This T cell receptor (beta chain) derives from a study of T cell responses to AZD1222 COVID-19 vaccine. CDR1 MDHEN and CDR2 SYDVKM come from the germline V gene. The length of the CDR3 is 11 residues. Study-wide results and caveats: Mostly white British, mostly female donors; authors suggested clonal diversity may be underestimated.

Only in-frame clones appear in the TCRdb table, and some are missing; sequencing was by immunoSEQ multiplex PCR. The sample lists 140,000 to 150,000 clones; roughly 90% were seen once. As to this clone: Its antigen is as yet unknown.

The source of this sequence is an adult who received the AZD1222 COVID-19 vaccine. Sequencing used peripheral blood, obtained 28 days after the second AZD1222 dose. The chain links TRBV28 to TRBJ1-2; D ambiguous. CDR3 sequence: CVVADNYGYTF. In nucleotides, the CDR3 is TGTGTAGTCGCCGATAACTATGGCTACACCTTC.